This T cell receptor (beta chain) was retrieved from a study of response to subunit inactivated influenza vaccine. Findings of the study overall: That few new T cells are recruited by each seasonal influenza vaccination was the authors' suggestion.

MiXCR, run by TCRdb on the RT-PCR reads, gives a single entry per CDR3 protein. Of under 200,000 distinct CDR3 sequences in the sample, about a tenth are singletons; the top ten hold under 15%. On this clonotype: The target antigen is unknown.

This CDR3 has 16 residues. V lost 5 bases to trimming and J lost 0 bases, with 16 bases between them. Germline V gene sequence: CDR1 SNHLY, CDR2 FYNNEI. Sequencing was performed on non-naive T cells sorted from PBMCs, taken about 40 days after vaccination. The rearrangement joins TRBV2 to TRBJ1-2, with a weak D call TRBD1 (5 bases). The TCR originated in a man between 50 and 59 years old who received an inactivated influenza vaccine. The chain's CDR3 is CASSIGTGRANYGYTF. The DNA for the CDR3 is TGTGCCAGCAGTATAGGGACGGGACGAGCTAACTATGGCTACACCTTC.